This T cell receptor beta chain was found in a study of breast tumors, draining lymph nodes, adjacent tissues. Germline CDR1 is LNHDA and CDR2 is SQIVND (reference sequence). The CDR3 extends over 14 amino acids. V dropped 5 bases and J dropped 8 bases, with 13 bases sitting between them. Via MiXCR, TCRdb re-called the multiplex PCR reads, giving one row per CDR3 protein. The table has about 230,000 distinct CDR3 sequences, around 32% seen once. This clonotype was counted at least ten times. Samples came from axillary lymph nodes draining the breast cancer. Material: axillary lymph node tissue. This chain uses TRBV19 with TRBJ1-6; D call uncertain. This clonotype was sampled from a female donor with breast cancer. Some clones in this sample may be carry-over from other donors' samples. The CDR3 sequence is CASSSGQNYSPLHF. CDR3 DNA sequence: TGTGCCAGTAGTTCCGGGCAGAACTATTCACCCCTCCACTTT.